The sequence of this T cell receptor (beta chain) was determined in a study of response to subunit inactivated influenza vaccine. Overall study findings and caveats: The authors put forward the suggestion that each seasonal influenza vaccination may bring in only a limited number of new T cells.

TCRdb independently ran MiXCR on the RT-PCR reads; one entry per CDR3 protein. The sample contains about 780,000 distinct CDR3 sequences, approximately 17% of which appear only once. The CDR3 spans 15 residues. Losses at the gene ends were 5 bases for V and 7 bases for J; bases not matched to a gene: 7. This clonotype was counted a few times. Its antigen is undetermined. The origin of this receptor is a man aged 50-60 years who received an inactivated influenza vaccine. The specimen comprised PBMCs from blood, sampled 5 to 6 days after vaccination. The gene calls are TRBV12-3 or TRBV12-4 and TRBJ1-6; 8 bases are shared with TRBD1. CDR3 nucleotide sequence: TGTGCCAGCAGTACAAGACAGGGGTGGAATTCACCCCTCCACTTT. Encoded protein: CASSTRQGWNSPLHF.